This is a list of T cell receptor beta chains from one sample in a study of blood T cell repertoires in COVID-19. Measured with immunoSEQ multiplex PCR; TCRdb has only the in-frame clones, and not every one. The sample includes over 250,000 clones, about 90% seen only once; the top ten take around 5.8%. The sequenced sample consisted of peripheral blood. The receptors were gathered from a woman aged 45 to 65 with COVID-19, enrolled during active disease. The CDR3 runs from the conserved cysteine through the conserved F or W. D genes are given only for firm matches. Where a row states a size, it is once, few, many or the class of an expanded clone; other rows omit it.

j_call v_call d_call clone_size cdr3_nt cdr3_aa
TRBJ1-2 TRBV5-6 . . TGTGCCAGCAGCAAAGGTTCAGGGTTAGTTGGCTACACCTTC CASSKGSGLVGYTF
TRBJ1-3 TRBV6-5 . . TGTGCCAGCAGCACACAGAGCTCTGGAAACACCATATATTTT CASSTQSSGNTIYF
TRBJ2-5 TRBV12-3/TRBV12-4 . . TGTGCCAGCAGTTTGGAAACGGGGGAGACCCAGTACTTC CASSLETGETQYF
TRBJ2-4 TRBV9 TRBD1 . TGTGCCAGCAGCGTGATGGACAGGGGAATTGGAAACATTCAGTACTTC CASSVMDRGIGNIQYF
TRBJ2-5 TRBV5-5 TRBD2 . TGTGCCAGCAGCTTGGAAGGTTGGGGGGAGGGACAAGAGACCCAGTACTTC CASSLEGWGEGQETQYF
TRBJ2-3 TRBV5-1 . . TGCGCCAGCAGCTTGGGACAGGGACTTGCGGATACGCAGTATTTT CASSLGQGLADTQYF
TRBJ1-1 TRBV30 . . TGTGCCTCCTTGCGGATGACTGAGGGCACTGAAGCTTTCTTT CASLRMTEGTEAFF
TRBJ1-1 TRBV7-6 . . TGTGCCAGCAGCTCGTTTGGGGGCCCGAACACTGAAGCTTTCTTT CASSSFGGPNTEAFF
TRBJ2-7 TRBV4-1 TRBD1 . TGCGCCAGCAGCCATGGGGACAGGGGAATCGAGCAGTACTTC CASSHGDRGIEQYF
TRBJ2-4 TRBV2 TRBD2 . TGTGCCAGCGGTCGGGAGGGGGGAAAAAACATTCAGTACTTC CASGREGGKNIQYF
TRBJ2-1 TRBV6-1 TRBD1 few TGTGCCAGCAGTGCCGGACAGGGTAAAGTCTCCTACAATGAGCAGTTCTTC CASSAGQGKVSYNEQFF
TRBJ2-7 TRBV27 . . TGTGCCAGCAGTTCCGGGATTTACGGCACCTACGAGCAGTACTTC CASSSGIYGTYEQYF
TRBJ1-6 TRBV30 TRBD1 . TGTGCCTGTGTAACCGGGACAGGGGCCTCACCCCTCCACTTT CACVTGTGASPLHF
TRBJ2-4 TRBV19 . . TGTGCCAGTAGTACGGCTGGGGGGGCCGGGGCCAAAAACATTCAGTACTTC CASSTAGGAGAKNIQYF
TRBJ1-2 TRBV18 . once TGTGCCAGCTTTCCTAACAGAAACTATGGCTACACCTTC CASFPNRNYGYTF
TRBJ1-1 TRBV19 TRBD1 . TGTGCCAGTAGTCCCCAGGGACAGGGAACTTTCTTT CASSPQGQGTFF
TRBJ2-6 TRBV11-2 TRBD2 once TGTGCCAGCAGCTTAACTAGCGGGATTGCTGGGGCCAACGTCCTGACTTTC CASSLTSGIAGANVLTF
TRBJ2-7 TRBV4-1 TRBD2 . TGCGCCAGCAGCCATGGGACTAGCGGGGGCTACGAGCAGTACTTC CASSHGTSGGYEQYF
TRBJ2-6 TRBV19 . . TGTGCCAGTAGTACTTCCAGAGGTGGGGCCAACGTCCTGACTTTC CASSTSRGGANVLTF
TRBJ1-1 TRBV12-3/TRBV12-4 . . TGTGCCAGCAGTCTGACAGAGAACACTGAAGCTTTCTTT CASSLTENTEAFF
TRBJ1-2 TRBV6-5 TRBD1 . TGTGCCAGCAGTTACGACAGGGGGCCCGGTGGCTACACCTTC CASSYDRGPGGYTF
TRBJ1-5 TRBV4-1 . once TGCGCCAGCAGCCCTTTCGAGCAGCCCCAGCATTTT CASSPFEQPQHF
TRBJ2-3 TRBV15 TRBD1 . TGTGCCACCAGCAGAAGGACAGGGCGGGGCACAGATACGCAGTATTTT CATSRRTGRGTDTQYF
TRBJ1-4 TRBV5-1 TRBD1 . TGCGCCAGCAGCTTGGTTCAGGGGGCCCTTGTCGGAACTAATGAAAAACTGTTTTTT CASSLVQGALVGTNEKLFF
TRBJ1-2 TRBV6-4 . many TGTGCCAGCAGTCCCCAAGGGGGGGCCGAGATTATAGGCTACACCTTC CASSPQGGAEIIGYTF
TRBJ2-1 TRBV19 . . TGTGCCAGTAGTATAGATAGGAGCGGGACACGCTCCTACAATGAGCAGTTCTTC CASSIDRSGTRSYNEQFF
TRBJ1-1 TRBV18 TRBD1 . TGTGCCAGCTCACCGGACACAGGGGGTGAAGCTTTCTTT CASSPDTGGEAFF